The next 20 T cell receptor beta chains were all read from a single sample in a study of blood T cell repertoires in COVID-19. Assay: immunoSEQ multiplex PCR; the TCRdb copy retains only in-frame clones and omits some. The sample holds fewer than 150,000 clones, around 79% seen once. Sequencing used peripheral blood. Receptors originate from a man between 65 and 85 years old with acute or convalescent COVID-19.

The chain couples TRBV19 to TRBJ2-1; 7 bases map to TRBD2. The V gene's germline CDR1 is LNHDA and CDR2 SQIVND (reference sequence). CDR3 length: 13 residues. Losses at the gene ends were 10 bases for V and 6 bases for J; bases not matched to a gene: 9. The CDR3 sequence: CATNGGGFNEQFF. CDR3 in DNA: TGTGCCACCAACGGGGGAGGGTTCAATGAGCAGTTCTTC.

The chain uses TRBV30 and TRBJ1-5; D not certain. The CDR3 consists of 13 residues. The germline V and J ends were trimmed by 4 bases and 7 bases, with 14 bases remaining between them. CDR1 GTSNPN and CDR2 SVGIG come from the germline V gene (reference sequence). CDR3: CAWNSGTLQPQHF. The CDR3 region has the DNA TGTGCCTGGAATTCGGGAACGTTACAGCCCCAGCATTTT.

A few counts support this clone. The V and J genes are TRBV19 and TRBJ1-2; 7 bases line up with TRBD1. V lost 1 base, J lost 4 bases, and 6 bases stayed unmatched. Germline assignment: CDR1 LNHDA and CDR2 SQIVND (reference sequence). The CDR3 extends over 15 amino acids. CDR3 bases: TGTGCCAGTAGTATAGGGGGAACAGGGGTCTATGGCTACACCTTC. As protein: CASSIGGTGVYGYTF.

V and J are TRBV4-3 and TRBJ2-7; 8 bases align to TRBD1. After removal of 0 bases from V and 6 bases from J, the junction contained 16 bases not matched to a gene. CDR3 length: 18 residues. CDR1 LGHNA and CDR2 YSLEER come from the germline V gene. CDR3 amino acids: CASSQELQGARIAPEQYF. In nucleotides, the CDR3 is TGCGCCAGCAGCCAAGAGTTGCAGGGGGCGAGGATAGCCCCCGAGCAGTACTTC.

The chain recombines TRBV18 with TRBJ2-5; no firm D call. CDR1 and CDR2 (germline): KGHSH, LQKENI. The CDR3 has 14 amino acids. V lost 1 base to trimming and J lost 1 base, with 7 bases between them. The CDR3 DNA is TGTGCCAGCTCACCACTGAACAGCCAAGAGACCCAGTACTTC. Protein product: CASSPLNSQETQYF. Drawing the rest from reference TRBV18 and TRBJ2-5, the complete variable domain is NAGVMQNPRHLVRRRGQEARLRCSPMKGHSHVYWYRQLPEEGLKFMVYLQKENIIDESGMPKERFSAEFPKEGPSILRIQQVVRGDSAAYFCASSPLNSQETQYFGPGTRLLVL.

This rearrangement joins TRBV29-1 to TRBJ2-1; D not resolved. V was shortened by 3 bases and J by 1 base, with 7 bases between the two germline ends. Per the germline V gene, CDR1 is SQVTM and CDR2 is ANQGSEA. The CDR3 runs to 13 residues. The CDR3 DNA is TGCAGCGTTGACCCCGTTTCCTACAATGAGCAGTTCTTC. Translating it yields CSVDPVSYNEQFF.

The chain couples TRBV4-3 to TRBJ2-7; 7 bases line up with TRBD1. V lost 1 base and J lost 6; bases outside the gene matches: 3. The CDR3 totals 13 residues. CDR1 is LGHNA and CDR2 is YSLEER in the germline V gene. Written as DNA, the CDR3 is TGCGCCAGCAGCCAAGTAAGGGGGCTCGAGCAGTACTTC. This codes for CASSQVRGLEQYF.

The rearrangement uses TRBV5-5 and TRBJ1-1; tentative D call: TRBD1 (5 bases). V was clipped by 3 bases and J by 0 bases, with 12 bases between them. This CDR3 has 15 residues. Germline CDR1 and CDR2: SGHKS and YYEKEE (reference sequence). The chain's CDR3 is CASSSGQNVNTEAFF. DNA of the CDR3: TGTGCCAGCAGCTCAGGGCAGAACGTGAACACTGAAGCTTTCTTT.

The gene calls are TRBV5-1 and TRBJ2-7; 9 nucleotides align to TRBD1. From germline, CDR1 is SGHRS and CDR2 YFSETQ. Trimming took 4 bases from V and 1 from J; bases not matched to a gene: 3. The CDR3 consists of 14 residues. CDR3 sequence reads: CASSMTGGSYEQYF. The DNA for the CDR3 is TGCGCCAGCAGCATGACAGGGGGTTCCTACGAGCAGTACTTC.

This clone was seen only once. The chain has TRBV19 and TRBJ2-7; 7 positions match TRBD2. V shed 2 bases, J shed 5 bases, and the junction held 12 bases outside the gene matches. This CDR3 spans 16 amino acids. Germline lookup yields CDR1 LNHDA and CDR2 SQIVND (reference sequence). The CDR3: CASSIPRGGGRDEQYF. CDR3 in DNA: TGTGCCAGTAGTATACCCCGCGGGGGAGGCCGAGACGAGCAGTACTTC.

The chain is built from TRBV4-2 and TRBJ1-6; 10 nucleotides line up with TRBD1. Per germline, CDR1 LGHNA and CDR2 YNFKEQ. The ends lost 3 bases at V and 5 bases at J; junction bases unmatched: 7. CDR3 length equals 17 residues. The CDR3 bases are TGTGCCAGCAGCCACACTATCGGGACAGGGGATAATTCACCCCTCCACTTT. As protein: CASSHTIGTGDNSPLHF.

This clone was recorded only once. The V call is TRBV20-1, the J call TRBJ2-7; possible D gene TRBD1, 5 bases. Germline V gene lookup returns CDR1 DFQATT and CDR2 SNEGSKA (reference sequence). Trimming removed 5 bases at V and 7 bases at J, with 12 bases between. This CDR3 spans 11 amino acids. CDR3 loop: CSALKGPEQYF. CDR3 DNA sequence: TGCAGTGCTCTAAAGGGGCCAGAGCAGTACTTC.

The V call is TRBV19, the J call TRBJ1-3; unclear D gene. Germline CDR1 reads LNHDA; CDR2 reads SQIVND (reference sequence). This CDR3 has 16 amino acids. The germline V and J ends were trimmed by 1 base and 4 bases, with 14 bases remaining between them. The CDR3 DNA sequence: TGTGCCAGTAGTATAGTGCGGGGTGTGGCAGGAAACACCATATATTTT. Translated: CASSIVRGVAGNTIYF.

The chain employs TRBV19 and TRBJ1-1; 8 bases fit TRBD1. The CDR3 has 15 amino acids. The V gene end was trimmed by 5 bases and the J gene end by 1 base; junction bases not matched to a gene: 6. Germline V gene data show CDR1 as LNHDA and CDR2 as SQIVND (reference sequence). The chain's CDR3 is CASSSSDRANTEAFF. The CDR3 nucleotides are TGTGCCAGTAGTTCCTCGGACAGGGCGAACACTGAAGCTTTCTTT.

This chain links TRBV27 with TRBJ1-3; D might be TRBD1 (5 bases). There are 13 residues in the CDR3. Trimming cost V 5 bases and J 4 bases, with 9 bases left between them. CDR1 is MNHEY and CDR2 is SMNVEV in the germline V gene (reference sequence). The DNA of the CDR3 is TGTGCCAGCAGTAGCCAGGGAGGAAACACCATATATTTT. Translating it yields CASSSQGGNTIYF.

The chain recombines TRBV5-1 with TRBJ1-2, with D possibly being TRBD1 (5 bases). The CDR3 sequence is 15 residues long. Germline assignment: CDR1 SGHRS and CDR2 YFSETQ. With 0 bases removed from V and 1 base from J, the gap between germline ends came to 10 bases. The CDR3 loop reads CASSLEGVFNYGYTF. The DNA for the CDR3 is TGCGCCAGCAGCTTGGAAGGGGTGTTTAACTATGGCTACACCTTC.

The chain is built from TRBV23-1 and TRBJ2-3; a possible D gene is TRBD1 (5 bases). TRBV23-1 is marked as an open reading frame, function uncertain. V lost 0 bases, J lost 4 bases, and 14 bases lay in between. The length of the CDR3 is 16 residues. The CDR3 region has the DNA TGCGCCAGCAGTCAATCAGGGGCAAGAATAGCAGATACGCAGTATTTT. It specifies CASSQSGARIADTQYF.

This clone was seen just once. V usage is TRBV15 and J usage is TRBJ1-1; weak D call: TRBD1 (6 bases). Germline-derived CDR1 and CDR2 are LNHNV and YYDKDF (reference sequence). Trimming took 2 bases from V and 3 from J, leaving 10 bases between them. The CDR3 length is 14 residues. CDR3: CATSRQGSDTEAFF. The CDR3 region has the DNA TGTGCCACCAGCAGACAGGGGAGCGACACTGAAGCTTTCTTT.

The chain is built from TRBV11-2 and TRBJ1-4, with a tentative D call TRBD1 (6 bases). This CDR3 spans 14 amino acids. V gave up 5 bases and J gave up 4 bases, with 11 bases separating them. The germline V gene encodes CDR1 SGHAT and CDR2 FQNNGV. The CDR3 here is CASSHTGFNEKLFF. As DNA, the CDR3 is TGTGCCAGCAGCCATACAGGGTTTAATGAAAAACTGTTTTTT.

This clone was detected only once. This chain connects TRBV11-3 to TRBJ1-2; maybe TRBD1 (5 bases). This CDR3 comprises 14 residues. Trimming pared 1 base from V and 2 bases from J, leaving 8 bases between. Per the germline V gene, CDR1 is SGHNT and CDR2 is YENEEA. The CDR3 reads CASSLGGGNYGYTF. Written as DNA, the CDR3 is TGTGCCAGCAGCTTAGGTGGGGGGAACTATGGCTACACCTTC.